This TCR beta chain was identified during a study of T cell changes during pregnancy in multiple sclerosis. CDR1 and CDR2 (germline): SEHNR, FQNEAQ (reference sequence). Trimming shortened V by 5 bases and J by 0 bases, and 18 bases separated the two germline ends. The CDR3 contains 17 residues. Profiling relied on immunoSEQ multiplex PCR, and the TCRdb table lists in-frame clones only, not all of them. The sample holds 40,000 to 60,000 clones, about 90% seen once. The chain employs TRBV7-9 and TRBJ2-3, with a tentative D call TRBD1 (6 bases). This specimen consisted of CD8+ T cells from peripheral blood mononuclear cells, obtained after pregnancy. The sequence came from a female donor with multiple sclerosis, enrolled in a pregnancy study. CDR3 amino acids: CASSLSTGTISTDTQYF. CDR3 nucleotides: TGTGCCAGCAGCCTTAGCACCGGGACAATAAGCACAGATACGCAGTATTTT.